This T cell receptor beta chain was retrieved from a study of siplizumab effects on memory and regulatory T cells. Researchers cocultured the mixed lymphocyte reaction cells at 37°C for around 6 days. Trimming took 1 base from V and 6 from J; bases not matched to a gene: 2. This CDR3 spans 13 amino acids. CDR1 and CDR2 (germline): MGHRA, YSYEKL. In each sample, roughly 100,000 TCR templates were assayed. TCRdb's copy holds only in-frame clones and misses some; the assay was immunoSEQ multiplex PCR. The sample includes approximately 9,700 clones, 46% seen only once; the top ten take approximately 22%. Notes on this clone: Its target is not known.

General observations from the study: The mean Treg-derived percentage of mappable alloreactive CD4+ clones was about 63% with siplizumab compared with about 30% in controls. The naive T cell population seemed more diverse than memory cells and seemed a major contributor to the alloresponse. Proliferating Tregs from siplizumab cultures lacked functional confirmation of suppression.

The chain joins TRBV4-1 to TRBJ2-7; 8 bases agree with TRBD1. The TCR comes from a human donor in good health; the cells came from an allogeneic mixed lymphocyte reaction. Sequencing used CFSE-low (dividing) CD4+ T cells sorted from an allogeneic mixed lymphocyte reaction. CDR3 DNA: TGCGCCAGCAGCCAAGTACAGGGGGGCGAGCAGTACTTC. Translated, it gives CASSQVQGGEQYF.